The TCR beta chain under discussion was sequenced for a study of CD8 T cells in Susac syndrome. Study conclusions and caveats: Individuals included in the TCR sequencing and HLA analysis were acknowledged by the study to be relatively few in number.

On this clonotype: Its matching antigen is unknown.

The authors reverse transcribed about 0.5 to 1 ug RNA with random hexamers. Amplification of the TCR beta CDR3 was carried out by immunoSEQ multiplex PCR, which spanned a total of 54 Vbeta and 13 Jbeta segments. One entry per CDR3 protein results from TCRdb running MiXCR on the immunoSEQ multiplex PCR reads. The sample has approximately 150,000 distinct CDR3 sequences, 93% seen once. The multiple sclerosis control group consisted of treatment-naive patients whose relapsing-remitting disease, which was either stable or active, fulfilled revised McDonald criteria. In contrast to the negatively isolated CD8+ and CD4+ T cells, TEMRA cells were FACS-enriched. Germline CDR1 DFQATT, CDR2 SNEGSKA (reference sequence). The CDR3 contains 14 residues. Unmatched junction bases numbered 5, after V lost 3 bases and J lost 1 base.

This sequence originates from a human donor with multiple sclerosis. The chain is built from TRBV20-1 and TRBJ1-1, with 7 nucleotides matching TRBD1. Input material: CD4+ T cells from PBMCs. CDR3 sequence: CSARIGGPNTEAFF. CDR3 nucleotide sequence: TGCAGTGCTAGGATAGGGGGCCCGAACACTGAAGCTTTCTTT.